Presented here are 9 T cell receptor beta chains from one specimen sequenced in a study of identical twins. TCRdb reprocessed the 5' RACE reads via MiXCR and lists one record per CDR3 protein. Seen here are approximately 1.8 million distinct CDR3 sequences, around 33% observed once, and the top ten hold approximately 0.25%. The material sequenced was cord blood. All receptors come from a newborn girl in good health.

This chain uses TRBV5-1 with TRBJ1-2; D ambiguous. The V end lost 4 bases, the J end lost 2 bases, and 9 bases lay between the germline ends. The CDR3 spans 13 residues. Germline assignment: CDR1 SGHRS and CDR2 YFSETQ. CDR3 nucleotide sequence: TGCGCCAGCAGCAAAGAAGAGAACTATGGCTACACCTTC. This translates into CASSKEENYGYTF.

The chain employs TRBV15 and TRBJ2-5; 8 bases agree with TRBD2. The CDR3 totals 17 residues. The ends lost 2 bases at V and 11 bases at J; junction bases unmatched: 19. Germline-derived CDR1 and CDR2 are LNHNV and YYDKDF (reference sequence). CDR3 sequence (DNA): TGTGCCACCAGCAGAAGACTAAAGACGGGACTAGTTTTTCAGCAGTACTTC. Protein product: CATSRRLKTGLVFQQYF. The full variable domain, with the rest looked up from reference TRBV15 and TRBJ2-5, is DAMVIQNPRYQVTQFGKPVTLSCSQTLNHNVMYWYQQKSSQAPKLLFHYYDKDFNNEADTPDNFQSRRPNTSFCFLDIRSPGLGDTAMYLCATSRRLKTGLVFQQYFGPGTRLLVL.

The chain has TRBV7-9 and TRBJ2-3; possibly TRBD2 for D (6 bases). The germline V and J ends were trimmed by 2 bases and 3 bases, with 15 bases remaining between them. CDR3 length equals 16 residues. The germline CDR1 and CDR2 sequences are SEHNR and FQNEAQ (reference sequence). This CDR3 is CASSLRSHGGTDTQYF. CDR3 coding DNA: TGTGCCAGCAGCTTAAGGTCCCATGGGGGGACAGATACGCAGTATTTT.

The CDR3 nucleotides read TGTGCCAGCAGCTTTTTCGGACAGGGAAAACTTAATGAGCAGTTCTTC. Amino acid sequence: CASSFFGQGKLNEQFF. This chain connects TRBV11-2 to TRBJ2-1; 8 bases match TRBD1. The CDR3 extends over 16 amino acids. With 3 bases clipped from V and 7 bases from J, the junction kept 11 bases outside the gene matches. Germline V lookup: CDR1 SGHAT, CDR2 FQNNGV.

The gene calls are TRBV7-2 and TRBJ2-1; TRBD2 matches 7 bases. Germline V CDR1 and CDR2: SGHTA, FQGNSA. The CDR3 runs to 15 residues. The V and J ends lost 2 bases and 7 bases, in that order; junction bases with no gene match: 8. The CDR3 reads CASSLQAGYGNEQFF. The CDR3 DNA follows: TGTGCCAGCAGCTTACAAGCGGGATACGGTAATGAGCAGTTCTTC.

The V call is TRBV7-9, the J call TRBJ2-3; D remains ambiguous. V was cut by 4 bases and J by 10 bases, with 9 bases left in between. The germline CDR1 and CDR2 sequences are SEHNR and FQNEAQ (reference sequence). The CDR3 has 11 amino acids. The chain's CDR3 is CASSSERSQYF. In nucleotides, the CDR3 is TGTGCCAGCAGCTCGGAACGCTCGCAGTATTTT.

This chain uses TRBV13 with TRBJ2-5; D is possibly TRBD2 (5 bases). Trimming took off 5 bases at V and 5 bases at J, with 15 bases between the two ends. Germline V gene sequence: CDR1 PRHDT, CDR2 FYEKMQ (reference sequence). The CDR3 is made up of 14 amino acids. The CDR3 sequence is CASSPARRRETQYF. CDR3 DNA: TGTGCCAGCAGCCCCGCCCGGAGGCGGGAGACCCAGTACTTC.

This clonotype appeared a few times. The chain is built from TRBV14 and TRBJ2-5; D call uncertain. Trimming removed 0 bases from V and 2 bases from J, with 7 bases in between. The CDR3 spans 14 residues. CDR1 SGHDN and CDR2 FVKESK come from the germline V gene. Written as DNA, the CDR3 is TGTGCCAGCAGCCAAGACGCCGAACAAGAGACCCAGTACTTC. Translated: CASSQDAEQETQYF.

Details on this clonotype: A read error may account for a junction end that differs from germline. The chain employs TRBV24-1 and TRBJ2-7, with 13 bases matching TRBD2. This CDR3 comprises 17 residues. Germline assignment: CDR1 KGHDR and CDR2 SFDVKD. CDR3 in amino acids: CATSEGTSGASSYGQYF. CDR3 nucleotide sequence: TGTGCCACCAGTGAGGGGACTAGCGGGGCCAGCTCCTACGGGCAGTACTTC.